This T cell receptor (beta chain) was documented in a study of siplizumab effects on memory and regulatory T cells. The study, taken as a whole, reports: Contribution to the alloresponse seemed major for naive T cells, which also seemed more diverse than memory cells. It was not possible to assign a naive or memory phenotype to roughly 80-97% of proliferating CD4+ or CD8+ clones. Mean Treg-derived proportions of mappable alloreactive CD4+ clones were approximately 69% for siplizumab and about 28% for controls.

Per sample, around 91,000 TCR templates were assayed. Data came from immunoSEQ multiplex PCR; TCRdb stores just in-frame clones and leaves some out. The table lists 70,000 to 95,000 clones, about 90% of them singletons. The table lists this clone with a few counts. The antigen is unknown. The CDR3 covers 17 residues. Germline V lookup: CDR1 SGHDN, CDR2 FVKESK. Trimming shortened V by 1 base and J by 9 bases, and 24 bases separated the two germline ends. Sequencing was done on a sample of CD4+ T cells sorted from blood. This receptor was obtained from a human donor in good health. The chain is built from TRBV14 and TRBJ1-2; D remains unclear. DNA of the CDR3: TGTGCCAGCAGCCAAGTCGGCAGGTCCCCCCTTGGCTACAGCTACACCTTC. It codes for CASSQVGRSPLGYSYTF.